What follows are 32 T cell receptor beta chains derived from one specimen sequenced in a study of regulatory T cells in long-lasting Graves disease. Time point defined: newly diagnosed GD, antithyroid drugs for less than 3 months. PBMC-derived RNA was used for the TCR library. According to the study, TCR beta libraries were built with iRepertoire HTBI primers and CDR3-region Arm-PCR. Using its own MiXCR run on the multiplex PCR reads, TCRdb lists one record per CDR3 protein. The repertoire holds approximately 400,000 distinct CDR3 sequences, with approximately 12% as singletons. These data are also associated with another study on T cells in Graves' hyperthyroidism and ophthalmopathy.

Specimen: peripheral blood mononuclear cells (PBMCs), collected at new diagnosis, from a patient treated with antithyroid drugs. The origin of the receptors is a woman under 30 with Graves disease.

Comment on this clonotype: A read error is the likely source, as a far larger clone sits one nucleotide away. The CDR3 coding sequence is TGTGCCATCAGTCCCTACACGGGGGGGGATCAGCCCCAGCATTTT. Protein sequence: CAISPYTGGDQPQHF. V gene TRBV10-3 combines with J gene TRBJ1-5, with D perhaps matching TRBD1 (5 bases). Trimming shortened V by 5 bases and J by 5 bases, and 16 bases separated the two germline ends. The CDR3 runs to 15 residues. The germline V gene encodes CDR1 ENHRY and CDR2 SYGVKD.

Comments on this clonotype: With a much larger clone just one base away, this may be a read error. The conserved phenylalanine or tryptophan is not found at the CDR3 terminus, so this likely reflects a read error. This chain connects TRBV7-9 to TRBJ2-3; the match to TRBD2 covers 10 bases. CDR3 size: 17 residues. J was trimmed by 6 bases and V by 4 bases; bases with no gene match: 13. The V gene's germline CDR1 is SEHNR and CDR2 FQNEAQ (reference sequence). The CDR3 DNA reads TGTGCCAGCAGCTCCTCCCTAGCGGGAGAGGGGTCCGATACGCAGTATCTT. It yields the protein CASSSSLAGEGSDTQYL.

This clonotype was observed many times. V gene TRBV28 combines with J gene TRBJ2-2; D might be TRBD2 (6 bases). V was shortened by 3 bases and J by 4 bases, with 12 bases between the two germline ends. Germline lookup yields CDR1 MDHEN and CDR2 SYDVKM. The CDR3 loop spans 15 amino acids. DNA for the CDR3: TGTGCCAGCAGTTTCGAGCGGGCGGGCACCGGGGAGCTGTTTTTT. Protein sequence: CASSFERAGTGELFF.

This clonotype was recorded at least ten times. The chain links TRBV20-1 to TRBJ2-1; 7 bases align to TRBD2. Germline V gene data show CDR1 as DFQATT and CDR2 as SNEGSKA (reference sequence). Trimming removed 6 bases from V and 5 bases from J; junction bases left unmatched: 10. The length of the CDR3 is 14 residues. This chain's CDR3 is CSAPRSGDHNEQFF. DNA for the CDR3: TGCAGTGCCCCTAGGAGCGGGGACCACAATGAGCAGTTCTTC.

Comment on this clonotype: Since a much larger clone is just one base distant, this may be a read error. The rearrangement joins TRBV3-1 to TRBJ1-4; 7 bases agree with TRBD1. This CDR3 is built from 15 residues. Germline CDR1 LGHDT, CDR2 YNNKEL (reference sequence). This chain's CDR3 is CASSRTTGIGEKLLF. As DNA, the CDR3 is TGTGCCAGCAGCCGGACGACAGGGATTGGCGAAAAACTGCTTTTT.

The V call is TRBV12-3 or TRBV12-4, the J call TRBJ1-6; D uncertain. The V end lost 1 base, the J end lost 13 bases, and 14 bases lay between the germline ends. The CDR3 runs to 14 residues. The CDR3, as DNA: TGTGCCAGCAGTTTAGGGCAGCGTAGCTCCCCCCTCCACTTT. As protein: CASSLGQRSSPLHF.

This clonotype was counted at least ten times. The CDR3 here is CASSYTGGAGETQYF. In nucleotides, the CDR3 is TGTGCCAGCAGTTACACAGGAGGGGCGGGGGAGACCCAGTACTTC. The chain uses TRBV6-5 and TRBJ2-5; D possibly corresponds to TRBD2 (6 bases). The CDR3 sequence is 15 residues long. V gave up 2 bases and J gave up 5 bases, with 15 bases separating them. Germline V gives CDR1 MNHEY, CDR2 SVGAGI.

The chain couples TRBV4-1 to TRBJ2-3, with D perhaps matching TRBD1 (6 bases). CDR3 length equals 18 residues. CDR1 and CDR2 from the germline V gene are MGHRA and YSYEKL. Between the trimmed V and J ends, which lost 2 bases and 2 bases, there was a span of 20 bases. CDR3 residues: CASSQRFFRGQPTDTQYF. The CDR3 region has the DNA TGCGCCAGCAGCCAACGCTTTTTTCGAGGACAGCCCACAGATACGCAGTATTTT.

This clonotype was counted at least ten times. CDR3 bases: TGTGCCAGCAGCCGAGCCCAGGACAGCAGGTCCTATAATTCACCCCTCCACTTT. It encodes CASSRAQDSRSYNSPLHF. V is TRBV28 and J is TRBJ1-6, with D tentatively TRBD1 (6 bases). The ends were cut back, 6 bases at V and 1 base at J, with 19 bases in the middle. Germline V gene sequence: CDR1 MDHEN, CDR2 SYDVKM. The CDR3 loop spans 18 amino acids.

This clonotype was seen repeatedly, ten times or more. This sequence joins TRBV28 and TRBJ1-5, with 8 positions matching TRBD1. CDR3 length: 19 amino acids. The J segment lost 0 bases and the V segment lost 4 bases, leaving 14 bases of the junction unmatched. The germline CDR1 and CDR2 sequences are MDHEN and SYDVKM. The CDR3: CASSSFSGTGRYSNQPQHF. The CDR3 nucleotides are TGTGCCAGCAGTTCGTTCTCCGGGACAGGACGTTATAGCAATCAGCCCCAGCATTTT. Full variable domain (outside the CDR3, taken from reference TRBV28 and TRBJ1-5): DVKVTQSSRYLVKRTGEKVFLECVQDMDHENMFWYRQDPGLGLRLIYFSYDVKMKEKGDIPEGYSVSREKKERFSLILESASTNQTSMYLCASSSFSGTGRYSNQPQHFGDGTRLSIL.

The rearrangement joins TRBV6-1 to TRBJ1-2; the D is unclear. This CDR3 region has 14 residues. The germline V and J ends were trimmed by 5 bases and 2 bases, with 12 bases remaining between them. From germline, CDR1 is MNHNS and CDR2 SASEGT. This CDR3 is CASSQRNLNYGYTF. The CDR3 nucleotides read TGTGCCAGCAGTCAACGGAATTTAAACTATGGCTACACCTTC.

CDR3 sequence (DNA): TGCGCCAGCAGCCGTCCGTGGGGAGGGGGCGCGTACACCGGGGAGCTGTTTTTT. This gives the protein CASSRPWGGGAYTGELFF. The V and J genes are TRBV10-1 and TRBJ2-2, with D tentatively TRBD1 or TRBD2 (7 bases each). The V gene lost 6 bases and the J gene lost 3 bases, with 23 bases spanning the gap. This CDR3 is 18 amino acids long. Germline CDR1 reads WNHNN; CDR2 reads SYGVQD (reference sequence).

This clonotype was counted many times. The CDR3 protein is CASSEHRGSPGYTF. CDR3 coding DNA: TGTGCCAGCAGCGAACACAGGGGAAGCCCCGGCTACACCTTC. The rearrangement uses TRBV7-2 and TRBJ1-2; 7 bases map to TRBD1. CDR3 length: 14 residues. V shed 5 bases and J 8 bases; nucleotides not matched to a gene: 11. The germline gives CDR1 SGHTA, CDR2 FQGNSA.

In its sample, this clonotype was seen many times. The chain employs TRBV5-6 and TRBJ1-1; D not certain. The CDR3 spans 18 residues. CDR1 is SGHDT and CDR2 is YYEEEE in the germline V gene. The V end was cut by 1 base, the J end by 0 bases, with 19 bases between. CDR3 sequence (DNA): TGTGCCAGCAGCTTGCGCCCGTTTCTTGTAGCCATGAACACTGAAGCTTTCTTT. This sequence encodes CASSLRPFLVAMNTEAFF. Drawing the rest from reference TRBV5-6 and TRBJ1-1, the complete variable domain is DAGVTQSPTHLIKTRGQQVTLRCSPKSGHDTVSWYQQALGQGPQFIFQYYEEEERQRGNFPDRFSGHQFPNYSSELNVNALLLGDSALYLCASSLRPFLVAMNTEAFFGQGTRLTVV.

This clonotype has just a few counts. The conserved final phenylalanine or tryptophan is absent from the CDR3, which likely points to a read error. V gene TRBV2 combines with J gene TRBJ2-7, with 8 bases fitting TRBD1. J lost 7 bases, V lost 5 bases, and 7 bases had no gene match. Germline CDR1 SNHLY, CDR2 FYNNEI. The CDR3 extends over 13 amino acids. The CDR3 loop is CASSRDRLGEQYA. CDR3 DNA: TGTGCCAGCAGTAGGGACAGGTTGGGGGAGCAGTACGCC.

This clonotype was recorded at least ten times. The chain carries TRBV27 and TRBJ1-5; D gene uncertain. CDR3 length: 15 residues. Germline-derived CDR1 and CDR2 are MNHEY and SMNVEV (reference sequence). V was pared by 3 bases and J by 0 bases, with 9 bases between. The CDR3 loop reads CASSFSGYSNQPQHF. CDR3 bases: TGTGCCAGCAGTTTTAGTGGTTATAGCAATCAGCCCCAGCATTTT.

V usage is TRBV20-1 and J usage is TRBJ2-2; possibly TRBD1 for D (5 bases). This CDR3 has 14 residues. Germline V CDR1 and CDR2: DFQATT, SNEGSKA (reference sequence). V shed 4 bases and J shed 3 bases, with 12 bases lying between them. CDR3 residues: CSAIAGIYTGELFF. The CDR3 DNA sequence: TGCAGTGCTATTGCAGGGATTTACACCGGGGAGCTGTTTTTT.

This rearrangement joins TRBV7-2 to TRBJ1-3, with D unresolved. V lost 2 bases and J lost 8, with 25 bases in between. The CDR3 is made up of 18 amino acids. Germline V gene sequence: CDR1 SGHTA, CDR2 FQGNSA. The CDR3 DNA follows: TGTGCCAGCAGCTTAAATAGTCTCCGAAGGATTTTCCGGGACACCATATATTTT. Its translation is CASSLNSLRRIFRDTIYF.

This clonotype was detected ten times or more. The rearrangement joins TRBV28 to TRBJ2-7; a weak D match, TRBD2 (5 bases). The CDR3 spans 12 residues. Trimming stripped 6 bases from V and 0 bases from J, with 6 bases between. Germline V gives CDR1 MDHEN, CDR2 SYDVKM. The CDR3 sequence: CASSAGSYEQYF. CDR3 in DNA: TGTGCCAGCAGCGCGGGCTCCTACGAGCAGTACTTC.

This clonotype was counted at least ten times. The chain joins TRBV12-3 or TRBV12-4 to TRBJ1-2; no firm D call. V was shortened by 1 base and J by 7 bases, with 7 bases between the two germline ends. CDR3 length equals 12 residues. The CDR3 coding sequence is TGTGCCAGCAGTTTAGGTTTCTTTGGCTACACCTTC. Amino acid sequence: CASSLGFFGYTF.

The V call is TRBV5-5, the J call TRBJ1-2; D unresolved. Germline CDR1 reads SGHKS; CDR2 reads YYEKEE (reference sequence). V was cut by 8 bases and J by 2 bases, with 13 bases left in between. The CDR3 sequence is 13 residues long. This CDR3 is CASVGVTNYGYTF. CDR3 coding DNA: TGTGCCAGTGTTGGGGTTACAAACTATGGCTACACCTTC.

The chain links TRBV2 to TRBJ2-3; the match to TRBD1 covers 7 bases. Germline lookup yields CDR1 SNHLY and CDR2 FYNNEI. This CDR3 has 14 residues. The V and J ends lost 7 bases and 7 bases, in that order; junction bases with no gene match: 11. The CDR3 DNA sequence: TGTGCCAGCAATATAGGGACAGTCTCTAATACGCAGTATTTT. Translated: CASNIGTVSNTQYF.

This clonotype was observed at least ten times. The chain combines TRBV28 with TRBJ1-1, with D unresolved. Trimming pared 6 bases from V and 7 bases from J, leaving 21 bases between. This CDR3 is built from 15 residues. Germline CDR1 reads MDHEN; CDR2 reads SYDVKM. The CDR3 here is CASRGPRTARLEAFF. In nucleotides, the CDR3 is TGTGCCAGCAGAGGGCCCCGGACGGCCCGACTTGAAGCTTTCTTT.

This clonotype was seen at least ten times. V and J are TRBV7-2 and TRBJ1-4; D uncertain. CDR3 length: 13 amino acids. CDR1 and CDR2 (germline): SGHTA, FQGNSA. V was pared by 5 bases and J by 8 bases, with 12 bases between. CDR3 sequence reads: CASSPREEEKLFF. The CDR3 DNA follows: TGTGCCAGCAGCCCCCGCGAGGAGGAAAAACTGTTTTTT.

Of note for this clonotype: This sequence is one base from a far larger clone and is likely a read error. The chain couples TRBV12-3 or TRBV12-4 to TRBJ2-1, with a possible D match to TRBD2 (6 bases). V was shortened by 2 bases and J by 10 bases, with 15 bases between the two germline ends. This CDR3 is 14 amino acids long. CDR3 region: CASSLMRESNEQFF. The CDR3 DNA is TGTGCCAGCAGTTTAATGCGGGAAAGTAACGAGCAGTTCTTC.

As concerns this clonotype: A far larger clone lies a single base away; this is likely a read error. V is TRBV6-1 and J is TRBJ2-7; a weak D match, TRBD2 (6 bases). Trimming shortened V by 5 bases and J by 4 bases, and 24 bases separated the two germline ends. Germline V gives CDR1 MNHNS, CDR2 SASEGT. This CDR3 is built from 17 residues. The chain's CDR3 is CASSQPPGLESLYEQYV. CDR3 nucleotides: TGTGCCAGCAGTCAGCCCCCGGGACTGGAAAGCTTGTACGAGCAGTACGTC.

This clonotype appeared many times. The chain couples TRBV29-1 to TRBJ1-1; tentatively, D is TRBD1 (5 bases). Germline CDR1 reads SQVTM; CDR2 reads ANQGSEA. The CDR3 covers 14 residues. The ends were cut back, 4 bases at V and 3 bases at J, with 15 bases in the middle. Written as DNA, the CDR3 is TGCAGCGTTGGTCTTGACGGGACGTACACTGAAGCTTTCTTT. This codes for CSVGLDGTYTEAFF.

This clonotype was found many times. The CDR3 is CSARDVSLQETQYF. The CDR3 nucleotides read TGCAGTGCTAGAGATGTGTCTCTCCAAGAGACCCAGTACTTC. The gene calls are TRBV20-1 and TRBJ2-5; no clear D gene. Looked up from germline, CDR1 is DFQATT and CDR2 is SNEGSKA (reference sequence). This CDR3 contains 14 residues. Trimming removed 0 bases at V and 1 base at J, with 9 bases between.

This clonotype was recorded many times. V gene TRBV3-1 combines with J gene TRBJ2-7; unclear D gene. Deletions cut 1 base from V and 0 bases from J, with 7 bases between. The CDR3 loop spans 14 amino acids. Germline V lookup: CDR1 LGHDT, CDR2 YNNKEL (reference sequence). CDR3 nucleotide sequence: TGTGCCAGCAGCCAAGGTGTCAGCTCCTACGAGCAGTACTTC. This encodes CASSQGVSSYEQYF.

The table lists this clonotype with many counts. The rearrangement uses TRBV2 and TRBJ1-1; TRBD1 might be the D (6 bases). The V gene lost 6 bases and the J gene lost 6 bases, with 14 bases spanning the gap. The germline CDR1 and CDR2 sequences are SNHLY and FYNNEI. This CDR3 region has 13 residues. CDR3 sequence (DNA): TGTGCCAGCAGGAGACAGGTCTTAGCTGAAGCTTTCTTT. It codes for CASRRQVLAEAFF.

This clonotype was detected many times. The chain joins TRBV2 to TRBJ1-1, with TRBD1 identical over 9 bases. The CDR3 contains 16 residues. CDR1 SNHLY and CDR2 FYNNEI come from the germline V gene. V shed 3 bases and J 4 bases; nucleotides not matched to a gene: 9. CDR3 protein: CASSDIMGTGTTEAFF. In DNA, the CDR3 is TGTGCCAGCAGTGACATTATGGGGACAGGGACCACTGAAGCTTTCTTT.

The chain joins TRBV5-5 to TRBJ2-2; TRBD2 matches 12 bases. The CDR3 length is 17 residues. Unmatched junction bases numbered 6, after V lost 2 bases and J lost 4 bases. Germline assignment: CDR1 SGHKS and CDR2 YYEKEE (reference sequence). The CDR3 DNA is TGTGCCAGCAGCTTCAGGCCGGGACTAGCGGGCACCGGGGAGCTGTTTTTT. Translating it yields CASSFRPGLAGTGELFF. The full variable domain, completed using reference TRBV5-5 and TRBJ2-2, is DAGVTQSPTHLIKTRGQQVTLRCSPISGHKSVSWYQQVLGQGPQFIFQYYEKEERGRGNFPDRFSARQFPNYSSELNVNALLLGDSALYLCASSFRPGLAGTGELFFGEGSRLTVL.